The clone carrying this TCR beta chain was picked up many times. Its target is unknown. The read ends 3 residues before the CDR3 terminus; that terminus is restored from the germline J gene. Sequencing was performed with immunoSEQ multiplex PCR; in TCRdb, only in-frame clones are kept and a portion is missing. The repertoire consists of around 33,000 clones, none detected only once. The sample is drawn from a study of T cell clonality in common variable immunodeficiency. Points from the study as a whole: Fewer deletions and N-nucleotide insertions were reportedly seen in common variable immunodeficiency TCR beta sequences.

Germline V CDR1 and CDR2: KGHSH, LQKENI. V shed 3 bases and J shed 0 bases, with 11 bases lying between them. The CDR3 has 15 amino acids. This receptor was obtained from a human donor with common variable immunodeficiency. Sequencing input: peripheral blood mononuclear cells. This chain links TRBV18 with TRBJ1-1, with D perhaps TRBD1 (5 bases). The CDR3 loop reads CASSPRQQVNTEAFF. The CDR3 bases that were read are TGTGCCAGCTCACCGCGTCAACAGGTGAACACTGAA.